This paragraph covers one T cell receptor beta chain sequence. Its cognate antigen has yet to be identified. The sample holds no much larger clone one base away, and base qualities are not on file. The data were obtained in a study of blood T cell repertoires in COVID-19 (dated by TCRdb to the early 2020s). Regarding the complete study: Collaborator samples came from the United States, Italy and Spain and covered acute and convalescent phases of COVID-19. The material from the prospective study consisted of cDNA or gDNA derived from T cells, B-cell-depleted T cells, or PBMCs. The dataset comprised deeply sampled blood TCRbeta repertoires from subjects exposed to, actively infected with, or recovered from COVID-19. The repertoires were released in a freely available public database intended as a resource for research on the immune response to SARS-CoV-2. Samples came from the ongoing ImmuneRACE study (first 160 participants) plus 1,254 subjects from 6 global collaborators. A de-identified subject ID, COVID-19 status, age in years and sex were almost always included in the sample metadata. Where available, HLA class I and class II types were obtained from metadata supplied by the sample provider rather than from assay-based typing. General conclusions and limits of the study: The amount of clinical and demographic metadata varied by source and participant and was provided uncurated.

TCRbeta CDR3 regions were amplified from genomic DNA by means of the immunoSEQ Assay, a bias-controlled multiplex PCR. The authors processed their data as follows. The number of nucleated cells in each sample was estimated by amplification of reference gene primers within the assay. To quantify the absolute abundance of each unique TCRbeta CDR3 rearrangement, sequence reads were collapsed and filtered. For each sample, productive Simpson clonality was calculated as the square root of Simpson's diversity index across productive rearrangements. TCRdb carries this immuneACCESS record with in-frame sequences only. Its versions omit some clonotypes, under half of them owing to an unresolved V gene in the studies checked, with the rest unexplained. D and trimming come from the DNA, and the V and J calls and clone size come from that table. The sample records roughly 230,000 clones, around nine tenths of which are singletons. The ten largest clones represent roughly 0.79% of the sample.

One collaborating source in Seattle enrolled patients while the patients were actively infected and followed the patients over time throughout the course of disease. The collaborating institutions used their own protocols to collect whole blood in K2EDTA tubes. For TCRbeta analysis, collaborators shipped samples as frozen whole blood, isolated PBMCs, or DNA extracted from either of those sample types. The CDR3 sequence holds 15 residues, the cysteine and phenylalanine included. This entry keeps only the CDR3 DNA: 45 bases, framed from base 1. The germline V gene (reference sequence) supplies CDR1 LNHNV and CDR2 YYDKDF. V has 0 bases trimmed and J has 5 bases trimmed; junction bases matching no gene number 3.

Sample: peripheral blood. The TCR originated in a man in his thirties or forties with COVID-19, enrolled during active disease. The chain is made from TRBV15 and TRBJ2-5, with 10 bases in between that match TRBD2. The CDR3 protein: CATSRDSGGWETQYF. In nucleotides, the sequence is TGTGCCACCAGCAGAGATAGCGGGGGGTGGGAGACCCAGTACTTC.